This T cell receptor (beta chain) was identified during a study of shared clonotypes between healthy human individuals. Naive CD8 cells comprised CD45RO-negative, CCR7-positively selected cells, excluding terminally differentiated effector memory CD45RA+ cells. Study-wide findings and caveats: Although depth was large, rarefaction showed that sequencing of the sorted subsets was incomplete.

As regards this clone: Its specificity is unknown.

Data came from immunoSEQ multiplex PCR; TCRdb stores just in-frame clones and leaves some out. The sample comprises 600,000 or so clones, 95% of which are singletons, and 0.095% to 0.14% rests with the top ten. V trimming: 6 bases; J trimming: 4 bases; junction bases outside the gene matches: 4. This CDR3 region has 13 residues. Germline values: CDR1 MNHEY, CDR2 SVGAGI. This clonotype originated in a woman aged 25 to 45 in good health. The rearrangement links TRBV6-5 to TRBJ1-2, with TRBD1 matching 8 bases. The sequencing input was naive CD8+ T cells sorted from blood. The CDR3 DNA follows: TGTGCCAGCAGATACGGGACAGGCTATGGCTACACCTTC. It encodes CASRYGTGYGYTF.